The clone carrying this TCR beta chain has more than one count but fewer than ten. The assay was immunoSEQ multiplex PCR, and TCRdb's table has in-frame clones only and misses some. The data contain tens of thousands of clones, under 90% of them singletons. These data belong to a study of OX40 agonist ivuxolimab in advanced cancers. Study summary: The dose-escalation cohort had hepatocellular carcinoma, melanoma, renal cell or head and neck cancer.

The TCR was taken from an adult with an advanced solid tumor such as melanoma, head and neck, liver or kidney cancer. Sample: CD4+ or CD8+ T cells sorted from blood, taken in a trial of the OX40 agonist ivuxolimab.

The CDR3 bases are TGCACCATCACACGGCCTAACTATGGCTACACCTTC. Translating it yields CTITRPNYGYTF. The chain is built from TRBV29-1 and TRBJ1-2; the D is unclear. The CDR3 consists of 12 residues. Germline assignment: CDR1 SQVTM and CDR2 ANQGSEA.